The rows below give T cell receptor beta chains drawn from one sample of a study of blood T cell repertoires in COVID-19. Data came from immunoSEQ multiplex PCR; TCRdb stores just in-frame clones and leaves some out. The sample shows fewer than 300,000 clones, roughly 80% of them seen only once. Source material: peripheral blood. These receptors all come from a person aged 70 to 80 with COVID-19, enrolled during active disease. CDR3s include the opening cysteine and the closing phenylalanine or tryptophan. Fields, in order: J gene, V gene, clone size, D gene, CDR3 protein, CDR3 DNA. A D gene is named only where the DNA matches it firmly. A row's size may be missing; if present it is once, few, many or a size class.

j_call: TRBJ1-6
v_call: TRBV6-5
clone_size: -
d_call: TRBD1
cdr3_aa: CASRGTGENSPLHF
cdr3_nt: TGTGCCAGCAGAGGGACAGGGGAGAATTCACCCCTCCACTTT

j_call: TRBJ1-6
v_call: TRBV6-1
clone_size: -
d_call: TRBD1
cdr3_aa: CASSDPGQGGSPLHF
cdr3_nt: TGTGCCAGCAGTGACCCGGGACAGGGAGGTTCACCCCTCCACTTT

j_call: TRBJ2-2
v_call: TRBV6-5
clone_size: -
d_call: TRBD1
cdr3_aa: CASSRDRSTGELFF
cdr3_nt: TGTGCCAGCAGCCGGGACAGGTCCACCGGGGAGCTGTTTTTT

j_call: TRBJ2-1
v_call: TRBV10-1
clone_size: -
d_call: TRBD2
cdr3_aa: CASSESKRVAGGRCDEQFF
cdr3_nt: TGCGCCAGCAGTGAGTCGAAGAGGGTCGCGGGGGGGCGTTGCGATGAGCAGTTCTTC

j_call: TRBJ2-1
v_call: TRBV5-1
clone_size: -
d_call: -
cdr3_aa: CASSSHGLGTINEQFF
cdr3_nt: TGCGCCAGCAGCTCCCACGGGTTGGGTACGATTAATGAGCAGTTCTTC

j_call: TRBJ1-1
v_call: TRBV28
clone_size: -
d_call: -
cdr3_aa: CASRGGVTEAFF
cdr3_nt: TGTGCCAGCAGGGGAGGGGTCACTGAAGCTTTCTTT

j_call: TRBJ2-5
v_call: TRBV6-2/TRBV6-3
clone_size: -
d_call: TRBD2
cdr3_aa: CASSNTFRTSGKLETQYF
cdr3_nt: TGTGCCAGCAGTAATACTTTTCGGACTAGCGGGAAGTTAGAGACCCAGTACTTC

j_call: TRBJ1-2
v_call: TRBV2
clone_size: -
d_call: -
cdr3_aa: CASSERGDYGYTF
cdr3_nt: TGTGCCAGCAGTGAGCGGGGGGACTATGGCTACACCTTC

j_call: TRBJ1-2
v_call: TRBV5-1
clone_size: few
d_call: -
cdr3_aa: CASSTDSPANYGYTF
cdr3_nt: TGCGCCAGCAGCACGGACAGTCCCGCTAACTATGGCTACACCTTC

j_call: TRBJ2-3
v_call: TRBV4-3
clone_size: -
d_call: TRBD1
cdr3_aa: CASSRGTGGDTQYF
cdr3_nt: TGCGCCAGCAGCCGCGGGACAGGCGGGGATACGCAGTATTTT

j_call: TRBJ2-3
v_call: TRBV28
clone_size: -
d_call: TRBD1
cdr3_aa: CASRADRGITTDTQYF
cdr3_nt: TGTGCCAGCAGAGCCGACAGGGGCATTACCACAGATACGCAGTATTTT

j_call: TRBJ1-3
v_call: TRBV7-3
clone_size: -
d_call: TRBD1
cdr3_aa: CASSPTGAFGNTIYF
cdr3_nt: TGTGCCAGCAGCCCGACAGGGGCGTTCGGAAACACCATATATTTT

j_call: TRBJ2-7
v_call: TRBV5-6
clone_size: once
d_call: TRBD1
cdr3_aa: CASSLPGQGGSYEQYF
cdr3_nt: TGTGCCAGCAGCCTACCGGGACAGGGAGGATCCTACGAGCAGTACTTC

j_call: TRBJ1-2
v_call: TRBV30
clone_size: -
d_call: -
cdr3_aa: CAWRWRNYGYTF
cdr3_nt: TGTGCCTGGAGGTGGAGAAACTATGGCTACACCTTC

j_call: TRBJ2-3
v_call: TRBV5-1
clone_size: -
d_call: TRBD1
cdr3_aa: CASRTLDRDHRTQYF
cdr3_nt: TGCGCCAGCAGGACTCTTGACAGGGACCACCGTACGCAGTATTTT

j_call: TRBJ1-2
v_call: TRBV18
clone_size: once
d_call: -
cdr3_aa: CASSPRESGYTF
cdr3_nt: TGTGCCAGCTCACCGAGGGAGAGCGGCTACACCTTC

j_call: TRBJ1-1
v_call: TRBV4-1
clone_size: -
d_call: TRBD1
cdr3_aa: CASSQPPTGAGTEAFF
cdr3_nt: TGCGCCAGCAGCCAACCTCCGACAGGGGCGGGCACTGAAGCTTTCTTT

j_call: TRBJ1-1
v_call: TRBV14
clone_size: -
d_call: -
cdr3_aa: CASSQVLTEAFF
cdr3_nt: TGTGCCAGCAGCCAAGTACTCACTGAAGCTTTCTTT

j_call: TRBJ1-2
v_call: TRBV9
clone_size: -
d_call: TRBD1
cdr3_aa: CASSVEVGTGAAGYTF
cdr3_nt: TGTGCCAGCAGCGTAGAAGTTGGGACAGGGGCCGCTGGCTACACCTTC

j_call: TRBJ2-7
v_call: TRBV2
clone_size: few
d_call: TRBD1
cdr3_aa: CASSEVWDRGSEQYF
cdr3_nt: TGTGCCAGCAGTGAAGTTTGGGACAGGGGGTCCGAGCAGTACTTC

j_call: TRBJ2-3
v_call: TRBV4-3
clone_size: -
d_call: TRBD2
cdr3_aa: CASSPQTSGGHSGDTQYF
cdr3_nt: TGCGCCAGCAGCCCCCAGACTAGCGGGGGCCACTCGGGGGATACGCAGTATTTT

j_call: TRBJ2-2
v_call: TRBV27
clone_size: -
d_call: TRBD2
cdr3_aa: CATLNNRPSGGSYGELFF
cdr3_nt: TGTGCCACCCTAAATAACCGGCCTAGCGGGGGTTCATACGGGGAGCTGTTTTTT

j_call: TRBJ1-2
v_call: TRBV18
clone_size: -
d_call: TRBD1
cdr3_aa: CASSPGQNYGYTF
cdr3_nt: TGTGCCAGCTCACCGGGACAGAACTATGGCTACACCTTC

j_call: TRBJ1-5
v_call: TRBV15
clone_size: few
d_call: TRBD1
cdr3_aa: CATSRGQTTGGSQPQHF
cdr3_nt: TGTGCCACCAGCAGAGGCCAAACGACAGGGGGAAGTCAGCCCCAGCATTTT

j_call: TRBJ2-1
v_call: TRBV11-1
clone_size: -
d_call: -
cdr3_aa: CASSYRGSSYNEQFF
cdr3_nt: TGTGCCAGCAGCTACCGAGGGAGCTCCTACAATGAGCAGTTCTTC

j_call: TRBJ2-1
v_call: TRBV30
clone_size: -
d_call: -
cdr3_aa: CAWNPSPSSYNEQFF
cdr3_nt: TGTGCCTGGAACCCAAGTCCTAGCTCCTACAATGAGCAGTTCTTC